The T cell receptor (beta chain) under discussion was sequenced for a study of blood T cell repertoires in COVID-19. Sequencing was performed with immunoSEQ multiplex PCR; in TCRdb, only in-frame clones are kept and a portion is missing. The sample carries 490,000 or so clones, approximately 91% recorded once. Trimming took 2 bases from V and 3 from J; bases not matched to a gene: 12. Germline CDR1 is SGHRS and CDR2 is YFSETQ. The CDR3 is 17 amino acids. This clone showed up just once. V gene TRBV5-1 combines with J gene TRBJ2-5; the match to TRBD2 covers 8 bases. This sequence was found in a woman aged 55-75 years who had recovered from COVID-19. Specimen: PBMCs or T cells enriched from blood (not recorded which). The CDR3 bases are TGCGCCAGCAGCTTTAACGGGGGGGCCGACTGGGAAGAGACCCAGTACTTC. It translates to CASSFNGGADWEETQYF.